The text below deals with one T cell receptor (beta chain). This sample is drawn from a study of cytomegalovirus exposure and HLA in healthy donors. Libraries were prepared by immunoSEQ multiplex PCR; TCRdb keeps only in-frame clonotypes and omits some of them. This repertoire shows around 220,000 clones, 85% to 90% found once; its top ten account for just under 3%. The CDR3 is 14 residues long. Germline-derived CDR1 and CDR2 are SNHLY and FYNNEI. V lost 7 bases to trimming and J lost 2 bases; unmatched junction nucleotides: 3. The genes are TRBV2 and TRBJ2-3; 10 nucleotides align to TRBD2. The TCR was taken from a woman aged 18 to 35 in good health and CMV-seronegative. Input material: PBMCs. CDR3: CASTSGRATDTQYF. The CDR3 nucleotides read TGTGCCAGCACTAGCGGGAGAGCCACAGATACGCAGTATTTT.